A selection of T cell receptor beta chains follows, all from one sample in a study of blood T cell repertoires in COVID-19. The method was immunoSEQ multiplex PCR; TCRdb's version includes in-frame clones alone and lacks a portion of them. Of more than 100,000 clones in the sample, 70% to 90% were seen once. Sequenced sample: peripheral blood. The receptors come from a man aged 50 to 60 in a cohort sampled during active COVID-19. Each CDR3 is given with its conserved first and last residue. The D gene is left open where the match is weak. Size values are once, few and many counts, or a class for expanded clones, and some rows have none.

TRBV11-2	TRBD1	.	TRBJ2-1	TGTGCCAGCAGCTTAGCCGGGACAGGGAACAATGAGCAGTTCTTC	CASSLAGTGNNEQFF
TRBV27	.	.	TRBJ1-5	TGTGCCAGCAGCAACTCGGGAGCATACAATCAGCCCCAGCATTTT	CASSNSGAYNQPQHF
TRBV7-2	.	.	TRBJ2-2	TGTGCCAGCAGTTACAGGGATTGGAACACCGGGGAGCTGTTTTTT	CASSYRDWNTGELFF
TRBV4-1	.	.	TRBJ1-5	TGCGCCAGCAGCCAAGAGCCCGGGAACAATCAGCCCCAGCATTTT	CASSQEPGNNQPQHF
TRBV19	TRBD1	.	TRBJ2-1	TGTGCCAGTAGTATATTAGGGGGCAGCTCCTACAATGAGCAGTTCTTC	CASSILGGSSYNEQFF
TRBV19	.	.	TRBJ2-1	TGTGCCAGTAGTACAACAGGGAATAATGAGCAGTTCTTC	CASSTTGNNEQFF
TRBV18	.	.	TRBJ2-3	TGTGCCAGCTCACCTCCGACCGGGACTCTTACAGATACGCAGTATTTT	CASSPPTGTLTDTQYF
TRBV6-1	TRBD2	.	TRBJ2-5	TGTGCCAGCAGTGAATGGGGGGGGGAAGAGACCCAGTACTTC	CASSEWGGEETQYF
TRBV24-1	.	.	TRBJ2-5	TGTGCCACCAGTGATAAGACTGGGTTCCAAGAGACCCAGTACTTC	CATSDKTGFQETQYF
TRBV3-1/TRBV3-2	.	.	TRBJ1-1	TGTGCCAGCAGCCAAGGGGGCGGGGCCAAGAAGCCTGAAGCTTTCTTT	CASSQGGGAKKPEAFF
TRBV3-1/TRBV3-2	.	.	TRBJ2-1	TGTGCCAGCAGCCAAGATCCCGGCTCCTACAATGAGCAGTTCTTC	CASSQDPGSYNEQFF
TRBV6-6	.	.	TRBJ2-1	TGTGCCAGCAGCCCTACCTGGACTGCGTCCTACAATGAGCAGTTCTTC	CASSPTWTASYNEQFF
TRBV25-1	.	.	TRBJ1-2	TGTGCCAGCAGTGAAGCGCTCGAGGGCTACACCTTC	CASSEALEGYTF
TRBV5-1	.	.	TRBJ2-2	TGCGCCAGCAGCCGTGGGGGAGGAGGGGAGCTGTTTTTT	CASSRGGGGELFF
TRBV7-9	.	.	TRBJ1-1	TGTGCCAGCAGCCTCCGGGGGGGGGCAGGCGGCACTGAAGCTTTCTTT	CASSLRGGAGGTEAFF
TRBV24-1	.	.	TRBJ2-3	TGTGCCACCCGAGGAGGGCTTGGCCTTCATACGCAGTATTTT	CATRGGLGLHTQYF
TRBV29-1	TRBD2	.	TRBJ2-7	TGCAGCGTCGTTGCCCCCAGCGGGGGGTACGAGCAGTACTTC	CSVVAPSGGYEQYF
TRBV5-4	TRBD2	.	TRBJ2-2	TGTGCCAGCAGCTCCCAGACTAGCGGGGGGGCCCTCGGGGAGCTGTTTTTT	CASSSQTSGGALGELFF
TRBV5-6	.	.	TRBJ2-3	TGTGCCAGCATCTCGGGGGGCACAGATACGCAGTATTTT	CASISGGTDTQYF
TRBV6-5	.	.	TRBJ1-1	TGTGCCAGCAGTTACGGCGGGGAGTATGAAGCTTTCTTT	CASSYGGEYEAFF
TRBV5-1	.	.	TRBJ2-1	TGCGCCAGCAACGGGGGATTGGGCAATGAGCAGTTCTTC	CASNGGLGNEQFF
TRBV4-1	TRBD1	few	TRBJ1-2	TGCGCCAGCAGCTCAACTTCTGACAGGGGGCTTAACTATGGCTACACCTTC	CASSSTSDRGLNYGYTF
TRBV14	TRBD1	.	TRBJ1-4	TGTGCCAGCAGCCGCTACCTTGGGACAGTCAATGAAAAACTGTTTTTT	CASSRYLGTVNEKLFF
TRBV25-1	TRBD1	few	TRBJ2-2	TGTGCCAGCAGTGTAAGACCGGGACAGGGGAGCACCGGGGAGCTGTTTTTT	CASSVRPGQGSTGELFF
TRBV27	.	few	TRBJ2-5	TGTGCCAGCAGTTTAATGGGAGAAGAGACCCAGTACTTC	CASSLMGEETQYF
TRBV4-3	TRBD2	.	TRBJ2-1	TGCGCCAGCAGCCAAGACCTCCGGGCTAGCGGGGCCTATGAGCAGTTCTTC	CASSQDLRASGAYEQFF
TRBV19	TRBD1	once	TRBJ1-2	TGTGCCAGTAGGCAGACAGGGGGCACGAACTATGGCTACACCTTC	CASRQTGGTNYGYTF
TRBV5-1	TRBD2	.	TRBJ2-7	TGCGCCAGCAGCTCCGGGACTAAGTACGAGCAGTACTTC	CASSSGTKYEQYF
TRBV7-9	.	.	TRBJ1-1	TGTGCCAGCAGCTTGACCACAGCGAACACTGAAGCTTTCTTT	CASSLTTANTEAFF
TRBV5-1	TRBD2	once	TRBJ2-5	TGCGCCAGCAGCGTTATTAGCGGGGGGCCCCAAGAGACCCAGTACTTC	CASSVISGGPQETQYF
TRBV5-4	TRBD2	.	TRBJ2-1	TGTGCCAGCAGCAGCCCCTCAGCGGGGGTTTACAATGAGCAGTTCTTC	CASSSPSAGVYNEQFF
TRBV2	.	.	TRBJ1-4	TGTGCCAGCGTACCCCGAGCCTTTAATGAAAAACTGTTTTTT	CASVPRAFNEKLFF
TRBV20-1	.	.	TRBJ2-3	TGCAGTGCTCATTTCACAGATACGCAGTATTTT	CSAHFTDTQYF
TRBV4-3	.	.	TRBJ2-3	TGCGCCAGCAGCCAAAAACCCGAGGATACGCAGTATTTT	CASSQKPEDTQYF
TRBV9	TRBD2	once	TRBJ2-3	TGTGCCAGCAGCGTAGGACTAGCGGAATCAGATACGCAGTATTTT	CASSVGLAESDTQYF
TRBV9	TRBD2	.	TRBJ2-2	TGTGCCAGCAGCGTGGGCGTCCGGGGGGGCGATCTCGGGTTGAACACCGGGGAGCTGTTTTTT	CASSVGVRGGDLGLNTGELFF
TRBV11-3	.	.	TRBJ1-4	TGTGCCAGCAGCCTCAGTAATCTTAATGAAAAACTGTTTTTT	CASSLSNLNEKLFF
TRBV4-2	.	.	TRBJ1-5	TGTGCCAGCAGCCAAGATCTAGCAGGGGATCAGCCCCAGCATTTT	CASSQDLAGDQPQHF
TRBV20-1	.	.	TRBJ1-2	TGCAGTGCTCGACAAGCGGGGTCGGTTGGCTTC	CSARQAGSVGF
TRBV5-1	.	.	TRBJ2-3	TGCGCCAGCAGCTTCAGGGCAACCGCGTCAGATACGCAGTATTTT	CASSFRATASDTQYF
TRBV18	.	.	TRBJ1-1	TGTGCCAGCTCACTATCCAGGGGGAACACTGAAGCTTTCTTT	CASSLSRGNTEAFF
TRBV5-4	.	few	TRBJ2-6	TGTGCCAGCAGCTTCCTGAGCTCTGGGGCCAACGTCCTGACTTTC	CASSFLSSGANVLTF
TRBV5-4	.	.	TRBJ2-2	TGTGCCAGCAGCTTGGCCCAGTCCGGGGAGCTGTTTTTT	CASSLAQSGELFF
TRBV18	TRBD1	.	TRBJ2-4	TGTGCCAGCTCACCGAGACAGGGAATTACAAACATTCAGTACTTC	CASSPRQGITNIQYF
TRBV5-6	.	.	TRBJ2-4	TGTGCCAGCAGCCCGGCCCGTGCGGTCATTCAGTACTTC	CASSPARAVIQYF
TRBV5-1	TRBD2	.	TRBJ2-7	TGCGCCAGCAGCTTGACTAGCGGGGGTTTGACCTACGAGCAGTACTTC	CASSLTSGGLTYEQYF
TRBV5-4	TRBD1	.	TRBJ1-1	TGTGCCAGCAGCTTGGCTGGGACAGTGTTATCTGAAGCTTTCTTT	CASSLAGTVLSEAFF
TRBV7-3	.	.	TRBJ2-7	TGTGCCAGCAGCCCCAGGGGTGGGTACGAGCAGTACTTC	CASSPRGGYEQYF
TRBV5-6	.	.	TRBJ2-5	TGTGCCAGCAGCTTGAAGACCTGGGCGGAGACCCAGTACTTC	CASSLKTWAETQYF
TRBV27	.	.	TRBJ2-7	TGTGCCAGCAGTATAGACTTTGCGGGGGCCTACTACGAGCAGTACTTC	CASSIDFAGAYYEQYF
TRBV28	.	.	TRBJ1-2	TGTGCCAGCAGTTTACGGCCCCCAGGGGATAGGGACTATGGCTACACCTTC	CASSLRPPGDRDYGYTF
TRBV6-8	TRBD2	.	TRBJ2-3	TGTGCCAGCAGTTATAAGGGTAGCGGGGGGCTCCGGGTGCTCACAGATACGCAGTATTTT	CASSYKGSGGLRVLTDTQYF
TRBV3-1/TRBV3-2	TRBD1	.	TRBJ2-3	TGTGCCAGCAGCCAGCCGACAGGGAGCACAGATACGCAGTATTTT	CASSQPTGSTDTQYF
TRBV10-3	TRBD1	.	TRBJ1-3	TGTGCCATCAGAGTCGAAATGACAGGGACTGGAAACACCATATATTTT	CAIRVEMTGTGNTIYF
TRBV2	TRBD1	.	TRBJ2-1	TGTGCCAGCAAGACAGGGGGCGATGAGCAGTTCTTC	CASKTGGDEQFF
TRBV18	TRBD1	.	TRBJ1-3	TGTGCCAGCTCACCCGGGGACAGGGGTTCTGGAAACACCATATATTTT	CASSPGDRGSGNTIYF
TRBV5-1	TRBD2	.	TRBJ2-7	TGCGCCAGCAGCCCGCCGACTAGCGGGGGTGGAGAGCAGTACTTC	CASSPPTSGGGEQYF